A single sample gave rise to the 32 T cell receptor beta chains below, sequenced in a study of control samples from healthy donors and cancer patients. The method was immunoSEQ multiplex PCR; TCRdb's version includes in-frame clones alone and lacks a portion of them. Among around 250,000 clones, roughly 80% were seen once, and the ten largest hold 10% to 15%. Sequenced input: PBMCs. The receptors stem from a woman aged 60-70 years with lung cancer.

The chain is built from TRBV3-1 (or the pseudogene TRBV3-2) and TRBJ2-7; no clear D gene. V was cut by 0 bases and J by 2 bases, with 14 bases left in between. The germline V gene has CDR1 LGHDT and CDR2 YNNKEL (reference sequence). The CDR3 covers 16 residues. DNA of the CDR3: TGTGCCAGCAGCCAAGAGAGGCTGCGAGCAACCTACGAGCAGTACTTC. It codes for CASSQERLRATYEQYF.

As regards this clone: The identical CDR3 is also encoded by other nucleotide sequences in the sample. The CDR3 sequence is CATSGSGSTDTQYF. CDR3 DNA: TGTGCCACCAGTGGGTCTGGTAGCACAGATACGCAGTATTTT. V and J are TRBV24-1 and TRBJ2-3; D gene unclear. Trimming cost V 5 bases and J 0 bases, with 8 bases left between them. Per germline, CDR1 KGHDR and CDR2 SFDVKD. The CDR3 is 14 amino acids.

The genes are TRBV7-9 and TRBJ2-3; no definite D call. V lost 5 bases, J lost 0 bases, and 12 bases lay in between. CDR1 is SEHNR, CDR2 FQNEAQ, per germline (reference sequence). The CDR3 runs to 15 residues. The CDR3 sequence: CASSQWQTSTDTQYF. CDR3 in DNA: TGTGCCAGCAGCCAATGGCAGACTAGCACAGATACGCAGTATTTT.

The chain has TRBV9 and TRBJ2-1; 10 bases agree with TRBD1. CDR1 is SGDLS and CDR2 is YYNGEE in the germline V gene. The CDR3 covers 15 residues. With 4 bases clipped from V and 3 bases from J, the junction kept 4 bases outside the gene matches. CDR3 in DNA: TGTGCCAGCAGCCCTGACAGGGGGCTCTACAATGAGCAGTTCTTC. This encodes CASSPDRGLYNEQFF. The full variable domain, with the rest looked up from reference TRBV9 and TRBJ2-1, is DSGVTQTPKHLITATGQRVTLRCSPRSGDLSVYWYQQSLDQGLQFLIQYYNGEERAKGNILERFSAQQFPDLHSELNLSSLELGDSALYFCASSPDRGLYNEQFFGPGTRLTVL.

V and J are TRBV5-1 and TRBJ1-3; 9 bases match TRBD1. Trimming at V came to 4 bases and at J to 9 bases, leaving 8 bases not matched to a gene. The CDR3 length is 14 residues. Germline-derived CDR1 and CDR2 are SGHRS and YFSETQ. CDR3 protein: CASSEGTGQSTIYF. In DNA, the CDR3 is TGCGCCAGCAGCGAAGGGACAGGGCAAAGCACCATATATTTT.

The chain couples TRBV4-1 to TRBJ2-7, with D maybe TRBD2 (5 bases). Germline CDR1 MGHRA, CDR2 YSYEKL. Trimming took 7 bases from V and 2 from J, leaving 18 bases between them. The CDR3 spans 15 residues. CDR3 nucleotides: TGCGCCAGCACCCCTCAAGCGGTTACCCCCTACGAGCAGTACTTC. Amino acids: CASTPQAVTPYEQYF.

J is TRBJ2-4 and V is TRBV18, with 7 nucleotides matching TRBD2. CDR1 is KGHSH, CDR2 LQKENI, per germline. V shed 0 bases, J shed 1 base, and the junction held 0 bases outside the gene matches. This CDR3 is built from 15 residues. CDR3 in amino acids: CASSPPGGAKNIQYF. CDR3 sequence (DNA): TGTGCCAGCTCACCACCGGGGGGGGCCAAAAACATTCAGTACTTC.

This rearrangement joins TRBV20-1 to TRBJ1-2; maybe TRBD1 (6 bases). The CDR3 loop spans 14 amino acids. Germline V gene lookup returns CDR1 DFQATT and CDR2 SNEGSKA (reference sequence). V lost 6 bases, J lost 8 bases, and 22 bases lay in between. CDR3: CSASHRGGAWGYTF. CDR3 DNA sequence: TGCAGTGCCAGTCACCGGGGGGGCGCGTGGGGCTACACCTTC.

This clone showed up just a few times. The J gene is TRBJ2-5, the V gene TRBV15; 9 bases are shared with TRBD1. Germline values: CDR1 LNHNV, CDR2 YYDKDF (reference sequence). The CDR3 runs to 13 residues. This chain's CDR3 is CAIRDRVGETQYF. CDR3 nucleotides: TGTGCGATCCGGGACAGGGTCGGAGAGACCCAGTACTTC.

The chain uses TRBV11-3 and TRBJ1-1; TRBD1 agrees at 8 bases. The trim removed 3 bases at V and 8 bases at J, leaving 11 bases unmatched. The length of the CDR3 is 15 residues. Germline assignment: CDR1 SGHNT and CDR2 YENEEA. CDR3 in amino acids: CASSFRQGSQTEAFF. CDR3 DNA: TGTGCCAGCAGCTTCCGACAGGGGAGTCAAACCGAAGCTTTCTTT.

The CDR3 is CASSVSTTYLNEQFF. As DNA, the CDR3 is TGTGCCAGCAGCGTATCGACTACTTATCTCAATGAGCAGTTCTTC. The chain recombines TRBV9 with TRBJ2-1, with D perhaps matching TRBD2 (5 bases). The germline V gene has CDR1 SGDLS and CDR2 YYNGEE. Between the trimmed V and J ends, which lost 1 base and 6 bases, there was a span of 14 bases. This CDR3 comprises 15 residues.

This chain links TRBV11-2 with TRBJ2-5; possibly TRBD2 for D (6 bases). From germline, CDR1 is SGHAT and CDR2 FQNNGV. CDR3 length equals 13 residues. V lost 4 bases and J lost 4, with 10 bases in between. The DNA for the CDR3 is TGTGCCAGCAGCTCCATGGGGGGAGAGACCCAGTACTTC. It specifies CASSSMGGETQYF.

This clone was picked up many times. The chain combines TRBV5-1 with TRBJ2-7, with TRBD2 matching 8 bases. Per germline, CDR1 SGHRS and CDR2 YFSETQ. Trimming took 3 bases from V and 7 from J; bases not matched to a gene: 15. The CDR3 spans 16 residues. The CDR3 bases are TGCGCCAGCAGCTCTACTGCGGGAGGCTCCCTCGGGGAGCAGTACTTC. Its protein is CASSSTAGGSLGEQYF.

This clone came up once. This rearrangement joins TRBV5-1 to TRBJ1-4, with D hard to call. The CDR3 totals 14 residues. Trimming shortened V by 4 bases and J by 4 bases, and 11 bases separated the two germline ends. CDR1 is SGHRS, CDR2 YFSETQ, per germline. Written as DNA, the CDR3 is TGCGCCAGCAGCCTGGCAGTTAATAATGAAAAACTGTTTTTT. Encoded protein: CASSLAVNNEKLFF.

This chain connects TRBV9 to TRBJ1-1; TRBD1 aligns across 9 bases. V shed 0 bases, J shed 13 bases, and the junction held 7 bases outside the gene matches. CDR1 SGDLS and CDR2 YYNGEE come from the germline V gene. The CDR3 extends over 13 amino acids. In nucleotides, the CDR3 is TGTGCCAGCAGCGTAGTTGGGACAGGGAGGAGTTTCTTT. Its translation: CASSVVGTGRSFF. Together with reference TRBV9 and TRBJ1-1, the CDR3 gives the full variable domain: DSGVTQTPKHLITATGQRVTLRCSPRSGDLSVYWYQQSLDQGLQFLIQYYNGEERAKGNILERFSAQQFPDLHSELNLSSLELGDSALYFCASSVVGTGRSFFGQGTRLTVV.

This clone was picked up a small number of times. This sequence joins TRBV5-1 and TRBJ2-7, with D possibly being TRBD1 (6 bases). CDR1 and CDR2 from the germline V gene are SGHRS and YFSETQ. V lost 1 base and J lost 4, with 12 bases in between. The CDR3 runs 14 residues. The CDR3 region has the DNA TGCGCCAGCAGCTTGTCGCAGGGGAGTTACGAGCAGTACTTC. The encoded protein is CASSLSQGSYEQYF.

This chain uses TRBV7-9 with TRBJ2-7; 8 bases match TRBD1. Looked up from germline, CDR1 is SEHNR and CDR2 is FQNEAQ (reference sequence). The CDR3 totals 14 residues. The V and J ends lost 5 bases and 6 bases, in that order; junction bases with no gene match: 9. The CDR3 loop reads CASSHEDRAGEQYF. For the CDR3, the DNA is TGTGCCAGCAGCCACGAGGACAGGGCTGGCGAGCAGTACTTC.

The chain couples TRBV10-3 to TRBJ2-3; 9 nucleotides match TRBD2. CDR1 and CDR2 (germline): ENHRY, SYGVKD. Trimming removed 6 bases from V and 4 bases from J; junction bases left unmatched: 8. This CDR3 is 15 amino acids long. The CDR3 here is CAIRSGGPRSDTQYF. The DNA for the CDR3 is TGTGCCATCAGGAGCGGGGGGCCTAGATCAGATACGCAGTATTTT.

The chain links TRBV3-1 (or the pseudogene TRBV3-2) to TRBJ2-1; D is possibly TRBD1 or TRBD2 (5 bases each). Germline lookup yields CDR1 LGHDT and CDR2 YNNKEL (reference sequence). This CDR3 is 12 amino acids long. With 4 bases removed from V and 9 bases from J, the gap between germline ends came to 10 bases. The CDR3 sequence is CASSRGDGEQFF. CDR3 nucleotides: TGTGCCAGCAGCCGAGGGGACGGTGAGCAGTTCTTC.

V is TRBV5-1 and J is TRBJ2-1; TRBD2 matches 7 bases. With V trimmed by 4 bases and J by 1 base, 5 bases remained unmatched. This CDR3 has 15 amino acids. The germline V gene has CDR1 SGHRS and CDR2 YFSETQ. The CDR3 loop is CASSVEGGSYNEQFF. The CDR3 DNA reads TGCGCCAGCAGCGTCGAGGGAGGGTCCTACAATGAGCAGTTCTTC.

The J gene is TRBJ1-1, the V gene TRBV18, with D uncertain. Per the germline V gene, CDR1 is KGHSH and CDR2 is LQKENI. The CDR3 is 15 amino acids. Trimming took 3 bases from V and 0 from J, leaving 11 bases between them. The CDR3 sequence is CASSPEMTMNTEAFF. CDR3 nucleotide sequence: TGTGCCAGCTCACCGGAGATGACTATGAACACTGAAGCTTTCTTT.

CDR3: CASSLLAGEDEQFF. The CDR3, as DNA: TGTGCCAGCAGTTTACTAGCGGGAGAGGATGAGCAGTTCTTC. V and J are TRBV6-2 or TRBV6-3 and TRBJ2-1; 11 nucleotides match TRBD2. This CDR3 has 14 residues. CDR1 and CDR2 (germline): MNHEY, SVGEGT. V dropped 4 bases and J dropped 8; count of bases not matched to a gene: 4.

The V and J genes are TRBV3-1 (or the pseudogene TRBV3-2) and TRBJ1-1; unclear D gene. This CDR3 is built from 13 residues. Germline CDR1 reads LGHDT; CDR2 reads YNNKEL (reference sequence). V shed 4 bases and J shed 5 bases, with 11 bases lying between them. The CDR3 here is CASSRGGWTEAFF. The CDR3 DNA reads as TGTGCCAGCAGCCGTGGTGGGTGGACTGAAGCTTTCTTT.

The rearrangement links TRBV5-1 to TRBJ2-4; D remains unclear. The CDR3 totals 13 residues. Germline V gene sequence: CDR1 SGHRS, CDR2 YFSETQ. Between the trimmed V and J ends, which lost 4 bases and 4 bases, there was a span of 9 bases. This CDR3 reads CASSPAAKNIQYF. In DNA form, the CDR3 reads TGCGCCAGCAGCCCGGCGGCAAAAAACATTCAGTACTTC.

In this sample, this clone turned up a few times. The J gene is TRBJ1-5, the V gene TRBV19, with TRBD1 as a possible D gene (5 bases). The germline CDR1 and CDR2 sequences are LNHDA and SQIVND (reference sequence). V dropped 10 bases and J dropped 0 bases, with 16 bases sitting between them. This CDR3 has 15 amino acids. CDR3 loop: CATSDTPYSNQPQHF. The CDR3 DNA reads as TGTGCCACCTCGGACACCCCTTATAGCAATCAGCCCCAGCATTTT.

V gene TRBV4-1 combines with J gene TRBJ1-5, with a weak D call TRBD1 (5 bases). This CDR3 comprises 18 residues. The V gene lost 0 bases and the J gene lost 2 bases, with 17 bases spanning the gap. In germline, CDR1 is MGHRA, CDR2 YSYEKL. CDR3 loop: CASSQEEAGSFGNQPQHF. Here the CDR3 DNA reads TGCGCCAGCAGCCAAGAGGAGGCAGGGAGTTTTGGCAATCAGCCCCAGCATTTT.

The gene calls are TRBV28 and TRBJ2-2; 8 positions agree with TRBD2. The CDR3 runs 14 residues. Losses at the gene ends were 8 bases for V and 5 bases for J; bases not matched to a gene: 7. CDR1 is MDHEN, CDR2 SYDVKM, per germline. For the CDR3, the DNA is TGTGCCAGCGACTCGGGGGGGCAAACCGGGGAGCTGTTTTTT. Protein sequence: CASDSGGQTGELFF.

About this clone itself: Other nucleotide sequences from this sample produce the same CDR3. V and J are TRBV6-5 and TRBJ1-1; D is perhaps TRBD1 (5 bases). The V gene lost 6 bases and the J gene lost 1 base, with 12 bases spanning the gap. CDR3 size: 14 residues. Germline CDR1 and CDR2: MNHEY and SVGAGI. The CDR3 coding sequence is TGTGCCAGCAGCCGGGACGGACAGAACACTGAAGCTTTCTTT. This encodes CASSRDGQNTEAFF.

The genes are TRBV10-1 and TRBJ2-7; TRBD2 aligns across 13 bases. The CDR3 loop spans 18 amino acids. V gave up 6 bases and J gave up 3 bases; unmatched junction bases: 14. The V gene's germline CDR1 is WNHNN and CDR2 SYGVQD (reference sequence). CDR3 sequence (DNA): TGCGCCAGCAGCGATTCGTCACTAGCGGGAGGGAAAGTCTACGAGCAGTACTTC. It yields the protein CASSDSSLAGGKVYEQYF.

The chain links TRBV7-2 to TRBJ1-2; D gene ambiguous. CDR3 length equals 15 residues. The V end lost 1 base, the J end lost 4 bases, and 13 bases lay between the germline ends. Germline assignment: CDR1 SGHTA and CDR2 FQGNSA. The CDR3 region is CASSLGLTETYGYTF. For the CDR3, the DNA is TGTGCCAGCAGCTTAGGACTCACGGAGACCTATGGCTACACCTTC. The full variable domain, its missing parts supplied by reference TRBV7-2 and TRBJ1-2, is GAGVSQSPSNKVTEKGKDVELRCDPISGHTALYWYRQSLGQGLEFLIYFQGNSAPDKSGLPSDRFSAERTGGSVSTLTIQRTQQEDSAVYLCASSLGLTETYGYTFGSGTRLTVV.

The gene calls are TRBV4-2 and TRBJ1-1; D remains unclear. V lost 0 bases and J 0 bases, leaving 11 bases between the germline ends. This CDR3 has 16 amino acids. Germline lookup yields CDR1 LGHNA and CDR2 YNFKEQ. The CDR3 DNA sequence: TGTGCCAGCAGCCAAGAGCGGTTATGGATGAACACTGAAGCTTTCTTT. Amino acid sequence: CASSQERLWMNTEAFF.

The CDR3 loop reads CASSSLGLRFTYF. The CDR3 bases are TGTGCCAGCAGCTCCCTGGGACTTAGGTTCACGTATTTT. This chain connects TRBV5-6 to TRBJ2-3; tentatively, D is TRBD2 (6 bases). Germline V CDR1 and CDR2: SGHDT, YYEEEE. Trimming took 3 bases from V and 14 from J, leaving 19 bases between them. The CDR3 runs 13 residues.